The following is a T cell receptor (beta chain) sequence with its context. Its target is unknown. Preparation of the TCRbeta library was carried out with unique molecular identifiers. TCRdb reanalysed the PCR reads using MiXCR and keeps one entry per CDR3 protein. This sample has a few hundred thousand distinct CDR3 sequences, with roughly 8.2% found just once. With V trimmed by 0 bases and J by 3 bases, 1 base remained unmatched. CDR1 is SEHNR, CDR2 FQNEAQ, per germline (reference sequence). This CDR3 is built from 15 residues. This entry belongs to a study of T-cell reconstitution after alpha-beta-depleted transplantation in children. General study points: A year post-transplant, T-cell counts and diversity derived mostly from newly produced T cells. Diversity of TCRbeta at day 60 was high in some patients, arising from surviving recipient T cells and thymic progenitors.

The specimen comprised peripheral blood, sampled 360 days after TCRalphabeta/CD19-depleted stem cell transplant. This receptor was obtained from a female patient between 2 and 15 years old who had a stem cell transplant for Fanconi anemia, so the T cells may come from the graft donor. This chain links TRBV7-9 with TRBJ2-5; 10 bases fit TRBD2. This CDR3 is CASSLASGGKETQYF. The DNA of the CDR3 is TGTGCCAGCAGCTTAGCTAGCGGGGGGAAAGAGACCCAGTACTTC.